Sequencing of this TCR beta chain was carried out in a study of CD8+ T cells in alopecia areata. Study context: Patients remained on tofacitinib for 6 to 18 months and then went 6 months without it. Study conclusions and caveats: One nonresponder leaves baseline CD8+ expansion's link to response uncertain.

For this clone: Its cognate antigen is unknown.

This CDR3 is 15 amino acids long. Germline CDR1 reads MNHEY; CDR2 reads SMNVEV (reference sequence). V shed 9 bases and J shed 2 bases, with 18 bases lying between them. Treatment noted: oral pan-JAK inhibitor, 5-10 mg twice daily. Specimens obtained from alopecia areata patients comprised lesional scalp punch biopsies and peripheral blood. Sequencing relied on a cDNA template that was reverse transcribed from extracted RNA. Profiling relied on immunoSEQ multiplex PCR, and the TCRdb table lists in-frame clones only, not all of them. The repertoire holds under 150,000 clones, with 82% as singletons. The sequences come from CD8+ T cells sorted from blood, collected at week 4, from a patient treated with tofacitinib. This receptor was identified in a human donor with alopecia areata. This chain links TRBV27 with TRBJ2-3; TRBD1 might be the D (6 bases). DNA of the CDR3: TGTGCCAGTAGTAACCGGGACACCAACACAGATACGCAGTATTTT. Protein product: CASSNRDTNTDTQYF.